This T cell receptor (beta chain) originates from a study of post-analysis software for immune sequencing data. The study's findings and limits: Patients had higher frequencies than controls of about five TRBV segments, including TRBV5-6, TRBV5-1 and TRBV20-1.

V was trimmed by 2 bases and J by 4 bases, leaving 14 bases between them. The CDR3 loop spans 15 amino acids. CDR1 is LGHNA, CDR2 YSLEER, per germline. Remarks on this clonotype: Its specificity is not known.

Unique molecular identifiers were carried by the TCR beta cDNA libraries. TCRdb used MiXCR to reprocess the PCR reads, holding one entry per CDR3 protein. The table includes hundreds of thousands of distinct CDR3 sequences, about 32% detected once. The rearrangement links TRBV4-3 to TRBJ2-5; possible D gene TRBD1, 5 bases. The source of this sequence is a girl between 10 and 17 years old with multiple sclerosis. The sequenced material came from blood. CDR3 sequence: CASSQTWGPAETQYF. DNA of the CDR3: TGCGCCAGCAGCCAAACCTGGGGCCCCGCAGAGACCCAGTACTTC.